This T cell receptor beta chain was obtained from a study of blood T cell repertoires in COVID-19. Looking at the study overall: Samples came from the United States, Italy and Spain, spanning acute and convalescent COVID-19. In each case, the material was cDNA or gDNA derived from T cells, B-cell-depleted T cells, or PBMCs.

Enrolled during active infection, Seattle patients were then followed longitudinally. This CDR3 region has 15 residues. The V and J ends lost 5 bases and 4 bases, in that order; junction bases with no gene match: 6. The germline V gene encodes CDR1 MNHEY and CDR2 SMNVEV (reference sequence). Original processing methods: Quantification of nucleated cells was approximated via reference gene primer amplification. Generated by immunoSEQ multiplex PCR, the TCRdb table keeps only in-frame clones and is missing some. Clonal size and the V and J genes are those of that table, whereas D and trimming came from the DNA. The table shows approximately 260,000 clones, with 88% occurring only once.

Sequences were obtained from peripheral blood. The chain links TRBV27 to TRBJ1-3; 9 positions agree with TRBD1. The sequence derives from a woman aged 70-85 years with COVID-19, enrolled during active disease. The CDR3 reads CASSTTGGLGNTIYF. The CDR3 DNA reads TGTGCCAGCAGTACTACAGGGGGCCTAGGAAACACCATATATTTT.